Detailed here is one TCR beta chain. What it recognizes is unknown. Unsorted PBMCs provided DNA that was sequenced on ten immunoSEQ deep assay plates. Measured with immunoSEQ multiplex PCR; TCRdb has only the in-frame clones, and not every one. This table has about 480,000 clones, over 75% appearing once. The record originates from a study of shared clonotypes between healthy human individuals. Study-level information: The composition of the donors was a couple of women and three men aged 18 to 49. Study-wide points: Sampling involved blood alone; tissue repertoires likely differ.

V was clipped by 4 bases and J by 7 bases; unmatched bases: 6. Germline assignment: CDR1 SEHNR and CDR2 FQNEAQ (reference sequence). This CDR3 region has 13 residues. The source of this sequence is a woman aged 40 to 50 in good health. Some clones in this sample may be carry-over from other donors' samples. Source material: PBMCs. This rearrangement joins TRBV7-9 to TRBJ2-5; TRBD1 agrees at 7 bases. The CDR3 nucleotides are TGTGCCAGCAGCTCTCGACAGGGCTTGACCCAGTACTTC. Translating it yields CASSSRQGLTQYF.